This TCR beta chain comes out of a study of yellow fever vaccine responses in identical twins. Findings and caveats of the study: Reportedly, twins' vaccine T cell responses looked partly convergent and partly personalized.

The germline CDR1 and CDR2 sequences are SGHTA and FQGTGA. With 2 bases clipped from V and 6 bases from J, the junction kept 0 bases outside the gene matches. The CDR3 runs to 13 residues. This clonotype was counted only a few times. Its cognate antigen is unknown. TCRdb reanalysed the RT-PCR reads using MiXCR and keeps one entry per CDR3 protein. The table lists 4,000 or so distinct CDR3 sequences, roughly two thirds of them singletons. The chain uses TRBV7-3 and TRBJ2-3; TRBD2 agrees at 9 bases. This clonotype was obtained from a woman between 18 and 30 years old who received the yellow fever vaccine. The source material was T cells from blood (PBMCs), unsorted or a sorted subset (not recorded which), sampled before or after yellow fever vaccination (not recorded which). The CDR3 spells CASSLLAGDTQYF. CDR3 nucleotides: TGTGCCAGCAGCTTACTAGCGGGGGATACGCAGTATTTT.